A single sample gave rise to the 23 T cell receptor beta chains below, sequenced in a study of CXCR3-negative and CXCR3-positive naive CD8 T cells. UMI-labeled TRB cDNA libraries were prepared by 5' RACE. TCRdb re-called the 5' RACE reads and catalogs CDR3 proteins one per entry, DNA excluded. The sample includes about 38,000 distinct CDR3 sequences. The sequencing sample was made of memory CD8+ T cells from blood. These receptors came from a human donor in good health. Some clones in this sample may be carry-over from other donors' samples.

The chain carries TRBV29-1 and TRBJ1-1; the D call of TRBD1 rests on TCRdb alone, since no DNA is present to check it. There are 12 residues in the CDR3. Germline V lookup: CDR1 SQVTM, CDR2 ANQGSEA. The CDR3 loop is CSVEGEGAEAFF.

This CDR3 reads CASSPPRSSRGNNEQFF. The chain is built from TRBV6-5 and TRBJ2-1; without DNA, the TCRdb call of TRBD1 cannot be checked. CDR3 length: 17 residues. Germline-derived CDR1 and CDR2 are MNHEY and SVGAGI.

V usage is TRBV6-5 and J usage is TRBJ1-2; the D call from TCRdb, TRBD1, cannot be confirmed without DNA. This CDR3 has 14 residues. Germline V gene lookup returns CDR1 MNHEY and CDR2 SVGAGI. This chain's CDR3 is CASSRGAGGYGYTF.

The chain links TRBV20-1 to TRBJ2-1; TCRdb names TRBD2, which stays unverified in the absence of DNA. There are 15 residues in the CDR3. Germline CDR1 and CDR2: DFQATT and SNEGSKA (reference sequence). CDR3 sequence reads: CSAQRALAGVGEQFF.

V is TRBV20-1 and J is TRBJ2-1; the D gene TCRdb calls, TRBD2, cannot be checked with no DNA. CDR1 is DFQATT and CDR2 is SNEGSKA in the germline V gene (reference sequence). The CDR3 is made up of 13 amino acids. This CDR3 reads CSARTSGSGEQFF.

The rearrangement joins TRBV6-2 or TRBV6-3 to TRBJ2-6. This CDR3 contains 18 residues. Germline V gene lookup returns CDR1 MNHEY and CDR2 SVGEGT. CDR3 sequence reads: CASSSESVSVSGANVLTF.

The chain uses TRBV28 and TRBJ2-7; TCRdb gives TRBD1 as the D gene, but with no DNA this cannot be confirmed. Germline lookup yields CDR1 MDHEN and CDR2 SYDVKM. The CDR3 has 13 amino acids. The CDR3 sequence: CASSFFRGYEQYF.

The chain employs TRBV29-1 and TRBJ2-7; no DNA is available, so the TRBD1 call from TCRdb remains unchecked. CDR1 and CDR2 (germline): SQVTM, ANQGSEA. The CDR3 has 13 amino acids. The CDR3 loop reads CSVEGQGAYEQYF.

This rearrangement joins TRBV3-1 to TRBJ2-2; the D call of TRBD2 rests on TCRdb alone, since no DNA is present to check it. The CDR3 has 15 amino acids. From germline, CDR1 is LGHDT and CDR2 YNNKEL (reference sequence). The CDR3 reads CASSPGTYHTGELFF. The full variable domain, completed using reference TRBV3-1 and TRBJ2-2, is DTAVSQTPKYLVTQMGNDKSIKCEQNLGHDTMYWYKQDSKKFLKIMFSYNNKELIINETVPNRFSPKSPDKAHLNLHINSLELGDSAVYFCASSPGTYHTGELFFGEGSRLTVL.

The chain carries TRBV27 and TRBJ2-1; there is no DNA to check the TCRdb D call of TRBD2. CDR1 is MNHEY and CDR2 is SMNVEV in the germline V gene (reference sequence). This CDR3 region has 14 residues. CDR3 sequence reads: CASSFSGAYNEQFF.

The chain combines TRBV11-2 with TRBJ1-1; TCRdb names TRBD1, which stays unverified in the absence of DNA. Germline lookup yields CDR1 SGHAT and CDR2 FQNNGV. The CDR3 is made up of 16 amino acids. The CDR3 sequence: CASSLQGVYMDTEAFF.

V is TRBV18 and J is TRBJ1-2. Germline V gene lookup returns CDR1 KGHSH and CDR2 LQKENI. The CDR3 runs to 12 residues. CDR3 amino acids: CASSPRLDGYTF. Supplemented by reference TRBV18 and TRBJ1-2, the full variable domain reads NAGVMQNPRHLVRRRGQEARLRCSPMKGHSHVYWYRQLPEEGLKFMVYLQKENIIDESGMPKERFSAEFPKEGPSILRIQQVVRGDSAAYFCASSPRLDGYTFGSGTRLTVV.

J is TRBJ1-1 and V is TRBV29-1. CDR3 size: 11 residues. Germline-derived CDR1 and CDR2 are SQVTM and ANQGSEA. CDR3 in amino acids: CSVGKYTEAFF.

J is TRBJ2-3 and V is TRBV28; absent DNA, TCRdb's TRBD2 call cannot be checked. CDR1 is MDHEN and CDR2 is SYDVKM in the germline V gene. CDR3 length equals 15 residues. This CDR3 reads CASSLSRALTDTQYF.

The J gene is TRBJ2-1, the V gene TRBV12-3 or TRBV12-4; TCRdb's D call of TRBD2 is untestable without DNA. The CDR3 extends over 12 amino acids. The CDR3 protein is CASTLAGREQFF.

CDR3 in amino acids: CASSFGGETAKYNEQFF. The chain couples TRBV28 to TRBJ2-1; the TRBD2 assignment by TCRdb is unverifiable without DNA. Germline V gene sequence: CDR1 MDHEN, CDR2 SYDVKM. The CDR3 sequence is 17 residues long. The full variable domain, its missing parts supplied by reference TRBV28 and TRBJ2-1, is DVKVTQSSRYLVKRTGEKVFLECVQDMDHENMFWYRQDPGLGLRLIYFSYDVKMKEKGDIPEGYSVSREKKERFSLILESASTNQTSMYLCASSFGGETAKYNEQFFGPGTRLTVL.

The CDR3 region is CSVEGTTPDTQYF. The rearrangement links TRBV29-1 to TRBJ2-3. Germline CDR1 is SQVTM and CDR2 is ANQGSEA. The CDR3 runs to 13 residues.

The chain recombines TRBV12-3 or TRBV12-4 with TRBJ2-5; without DNA, the TCRdb call of TRBD1 cannot be checked. The CDR3 length is 13 residues. CDR3 sequence reads: CASSSPGTETQYF.

V is TRBV20-1 and J is TRBJ2-7; TCRdb selects TRBD2, and the lack of DNA leaves this call unchecked. The length of the CDR3 is 13 residues. Germline V gives CDR1 DFQATT, CDR2 SNEGSKA (reference sequence). The CDR3 loop reads CSARTSGLYEQYF.

V and J are TRBV7-2 and TRBJ2-7; TCRdb returns TRBD2, unconfirmable since there is no DNA. The CDR3 is 18 amino acids. Germline V gene data show CDR1 as SGHTA and CDR2 as FQGNSA. This CDR3 reads CASSLEIEAGSPHHEQYF. Full variable domain (outside the CDR3, taken from reference TRBV7-2 and TRBJ2-7): GAGVSQSPSNKVTEKGKDVELRCDPISGHTALYWYRQSLGQGLEFLIYFQGNSAPDKSGLPSDRFSAERTGGSVSTLTIQRTQQEDSAVYLCASSLEIEAGSPHHEQYFGPGTRLTVT.

This chain links TRBV28 with TRBJ2-3; the D call of TRBD2 rests on TCRdb alone, since no DNA is present to check it. CDR1 is MDHEN and CDR2 is SYDVKM in the germline V gene. The CDR3 is 15 amino acids. CDR3 region: CASSVFSGVLDTQYF.

The chain joins TRBV28 to TRBJ2-1. This CDR3 region has 12 residues. The germline V gene encodes CDR1 MDHEN and CDR2 SYDVKM. The chain's CDR3 is CASSQVVNEQFF.

The chain joins TRBV12-3 or TRBV12-4 to TRBJ2-7; TCRdb selects TRBD1, and the lack of DNA leaves this call unchecked. This CDR3 has 14 amino acids. The chain's CDR3 is CASTGGQAFYEQYF.